These 25 T cell receptor beta chains originate from one sample sequenced in a study of CD8+ T cells in alopecia areata. The sequencing template was cDNA reverse transcribed from extracted RNA. TCRdb's table, derived via immunoSEQ multiplex PCR, lists solely in-frame clones and lacks some. This sample carries almost 35,000 clones, around 60% of them seen once, and the ten largest clones take 40%. The specimen was NKG2D-high CD8+ T cells sorted from blood. These receptors originate from a human donor with alopecia areata.

The CDR3 loop is CASSLRTTGPYEQYF. CDR3 DNA sequence: TGTGCCAGCAGTTTACGAACGACAGGGCCCTACGAGCAGTACTTC. The chain has TRBV28 and TRBJ2-7, with 7 bases identical to TRBD1. The V segment lost 2 bases and the J segment 2 bases; nucleotides outside the gene matches: 6. The CDR3 length is 15 residues. From germline, CDR1 is MDHEN and CDR2 SYDVKM. Filled out from reference TRBV28 and TRBJ2-7, the complete variable domain reads DVKVTQSSRYLVKRTGEKVFLECVQDMDHENMFWYRQDPGLGLRLIYFSYDVKMKEKGDIPEGYSVSREKKERFSLILESASTNQTSMYLCASSLRTTGPYEQYFGPGTRLTVT.

The chain links TRBV6-5 to TRBJ1-1; D unclear. Trimming removed 0 bases from V and 1 base from J, with 3 bases in between. CDR1 and CDR2 from the germline V gene are MNHEY and SVGAGI. CDR3 length: 13 residues. As DNA, the CDR3 is TGTGCCAGCAGTTACTCGAAGAACACTGAAGCTTTCTTT. Amino acid sequence: CASSYSKNTEAFF.

V usage is TRBV4-3 and J usage is TRBJ2-1; 8 positions match TRBD2. CDR3 length: 15 residues. V shed 4 bases and J 4 bases; nucleotides not matched to a gene: 6. Germline CDR1 LGHNA, CDR2 YSLEER. The CDR3 sequence: CASSLGGGIYNEQFF. The CDR3 DNA reads TGCGCCAGCAGCCTAGGCGGGGGGATATACAATGAGCAGTTCTTC.

This chain links TRBV6-5 with TRBJ2-7; D is possibly TRBD1 or TRBD2 (5 bases each). Trimming cost V 6 bases and J 3 bases, with 6 bases left between them. CDR3 length: 11 amino acids. The V gene's germline CDR1 is MNHEY and CDR2 SVGAGI. The CDR3 protein is CASRGDYEQYF. For the CDR3, the DNA is TGTGCCAGCAGGGGGGACTACGAGCAGTACTTC.

The rearrangement joins TRBV5-1 to TRBJ1-6, with no clear D. CDR1 is SGHRS and CDR2 is YFSETQ in the germline V gene. V lost 3 bases to trimming and J lost 0 bases, with 16 bases between them. The CDR3 sequence is 18 residues long. This CDR3 is CASSWSWEGSSYNSPLHF. CDR3 bases: TGCGCCAGCAGCTGGAGTTGGGAAGGGAGCTCCTATAATTCACCCCTCCACTTT.

The table lists this clone with a few counts. The V gene is TRBV7-2, the J gene TRBJ2-1; TRBD2 aligns across 12 bases. The V gene end was trimmed by 4 bases and the J gene end by 5 bases; junction bases not matched to a gene: 6. The CDR3 has 16 residues. Germline lookup yields CDR1 SGHTA and CDR2 FQGNSA. The DNA of the CDR3 is TGTGCCAGCAGCTCACGACTAGCGGGAGTGAACAATGAGCAGTTCTTC. Translating gives CASSSRLAGVNNEQFF.

The rearrangement joins TRBV21-1 to TRBJ2-7. TRBV21-1 is designated a pseudogene. The length of the CDR3 is 17 residues. The CDR3 protein is CASSVRQFTGSRNEQYF. The CDR3 DNA follows: TGTGCCAGCAGCGTGCGTCAGTTTACCGGCAGTAGGAACGAGCAGTACTTC.

This clone was detected only a few times. This rearrangement joins TRBV2 to TRBJ2-4; weak D call: TRBD2 (5 bases). Trimming cost V 7 bases and J 1 base, with 17 bases left between them. The CDR3 spans 16 residues. The germline gives CDR1 SNHLY, CDR2 FYNNEI. DNA for the CDR3: TGTGCCAGCAAGGGAGTACCCCCGGGGGCCAAAAACATTCAGTACTTC. It translates to CASKGVPPGAKNIQYF.

This chain connects TRBV7-3 to TRBJ2-1; TRBD2 might be the D (6 bases). Germline CDR1 and CDR2: SGHTA and FQGTGA. The CDR3 contains 12 residues. Trimming removed 4 bases from V and 10 bases from J, with 11 bases in between. CDR3 DNA sequence: TGTGCCAGCAGCTCGACTAGTCGCGAGCAGTTCTTC. Protein sequence: CASSSTSREQFF. The variable domain in full, completed from reference TRBV7-3 and TRBJ2-1, reads GAGVSQTPSNKVTEKGKYVELRCDPISGHTALYWYRQSLGQGPEFLIYFQGTGAADDSGLPNDRFFAVRPEGSVSTLKIQRTERGDSAVYLCASSSTSREQFFGPGTRLTVL.

This chain joins TRBV7-9 and TRBJ2-7, with unresolved D. The CDR3 contains 13 residues. V lost 5 bases and J lost 2, with 10 bases in between. Germline CDR1 is SEHNR and CDR2 is FQNEAQ (reference sequence). CDR3 sequence reads: CASSPHGTYEQYF. CDR3 bases: TGTGCCAGCAGCCCCCATGGGACCTACGAGCAGTACTTC.

This clone was observed a few times. The V call is TRBV23-1, the J call TRBJ2-7; 7 nucleotides line up with TRBD1. TRBV23-1 is labeled an ORF, and its function is uncertain. J lost 7 bases, V lost 2 bases, and 8 bases had no gene match. This CDR3 is built from 14 residues. The CDR3 here is CASSQDEGATEQYF. CDR3 DNA sequence: TGCGCCAGCAGTCAAGATGAGGGGGCAACAGAGCAGTACTTC.

The rearrangement joins TRBV27 to TRBJ2-7; 10 nucleotides match TRBD2. The CDR3 contains 14 residues. Germline trimming cut 4 bases from V and 5 bases from J; bases unmatched to any gene: 5. The germline gives CDR1 MNHEY, CDR2 SMNVEV (reference sequence). CDR3 DNA: TGTGCCAGCAGTTACCTAGCGGGAGAGGACGAGCAGTACTTC. Translation: CASSYLAGEDEQYF.

The rearrangement joins TRBV19 to TRBJ2-7; 12 bases are a match to TRBD2. V gave up 3 bases and J gave up 7 bases; unmatched junction bases: 7. The germline gives CDR1 LNHDA, CDR2 SQIVND (reference sequence). The CDR3 has 15 residues. The chain's CDR3 is CASSIQSSGRGEQYF. CDR3 DNA: TGTGCCAGTAGTATTCAGTCTAGCGGGAGGGGAGAGCAGTACTTC.

The chain couples TRBV2 to TRBJ1-2; 7 bases agree with TRBD1. CDR3 length: 17 residues. V shed 8 bases, J shed 5 bases, and the junction held 20 bases outside the gene matches. Germline V gives CDR1 SNHLY, CDR2 FYNNEI. The CDR3 bases are TGTGCCAGCTATCTCCCGGGACAGACCTCCTCCCGATATGGCTACACCTTC. It yields the protein CASYLPGQTSSRYGYTF.

J is TRBJ2-7 and V is TRBV7-8; tentative D call: TRBD1 (5 bases). Germline V gene lookup returns CDR1 SGHVS and CDR2 FQNEAQ. The V end was cut by 5 bases, the J end by 5 bases, with 19 bases between. The CDR3 contains 15 residues. CDR3 DNA sequence: TGTGCCAGCAGCCCGGAGCCAGGACATAGGCACGAGCAGTACTTC. Protein sequence: CASSPEPGHRHEQYF.

The chain combines TRBV4-1 with TRBJ2-5; 9 nucleotides match TRBD1. The CDR3 is made up of 21 amino acids. With V trimmed by 1 base and J by 4 bases, 22 bases remained unmatched. Germline lookup yields CDR1 MGHRA and CDR2 YSYEKL. The CDR3 region is CASSQVDSSGTGQFGRETQYF. The CDR3 DNA reads TGCGCCAGCAGCCAAGTGGACTCGTCCGGGACAGGGCAGTTTGGGCGAGAGACCCAGTACTTC.

This clone was picked up a small number of times. CDR3 amino acids: CASSLEGSYNEQFF. CDR3 in DNA: TGCGCCAGCAGCTTGGAGGGCTCCTACAATGAGCAGTTCTTC. The V gene is TRBV5-1, the J gene TRBJ2-1; D call uncertain. The length of the CDR3 is 14 residues. The V gene lost 0 bases and the J gene lost 0 bases, with 4 bases spanning the gap. Germline loops: CDR1 SGHRS, CDR2 YFSETQ.

This clone was counted many times. This chain uses TRBV5-4 with TRBJ2-5, with unresolved D. Trimming removed 0 bases at V and 14 bases at J, with 5 bases between. This CDR3 comprises 9 residues. Germline CDR1 reads SGHNT; CDR2 reads YYREEE (reference sequence). CDR3 sequence (DNA): TGTGCCAGCAGCTTGGATCTCTACTTC. This codes for CASSLDLYF. Supplemented by reference TRBV5-4 and TRBJ2-5, the full variable domain reads ETGVTQSPTHLIKTRGQQVTLRCSSQSGHNTVSWYQQALGQGPQFIFQYYREEENGRGNFPPRFSGLQFPNYSSELNVNALELDDSALYLCASSLDLYFGPGTRLLVL.

The chain carries TRBV4-1 and TRBJ2-1; D is perhaps TRBD1 (5 bases). Germline values: CDR1 MGHRA, CDR2 YSYEKL. The germline V and J ends were trimmed by 1 base and 5 bases, with 9 bases remaining between them. The CDR3 is 14 residues long. The CDR3 is CASSQVDNDNEQFF. Here the CDR3 DNA reads TGCGCCAGCAGCCAAGTGGACAACGACAATGAGCAGTTCTTC.

This chain links TRBV29-1 with TRBJ1-1; D is ambiguous. The CDR3 loop spans 10 amino acids. Per the germline V gene, CDR1 is SQVTM and CDR2 is ANQGSEA. V was clipped by 2 bases and J by 11 bases, with 9 bases between them. The CDR3 sequence: CSVELPVAFF. The DNA for the CDR3 is TGCAGCGTTGAACTCCCGGTGGCTTTCTTT.

There are a few counts of this clone. The chain is built from TRBV7-9 and TRBJ2-6; 11 nucleotides agree with TRBD1. The V gene end was trimmed by 4 bases and the J gene end by 1 base; junction bases not matched to a gene: 6. The CDR3 runs 18 residues. Germline lookup yields CDR1 SEHNR and CDR2 FQNEAQ (reference sequence). CDR3 residues: CASSSRTGGASGANVLTF. The DNA of the CDR3 is TGTGCCAGCAGCTCCCGGACAGGGGGCGCTTCTGGGGCCAACGTCCTGACTTTC.

In its sample, this clone was seen a few times. This chain connects TRBV7-8 to TRBJ2-7, with D possibly matching TRBD1 (8 bases). The CDR3 contains 14 residues. Germline V gene data show CDR1 as SGHVS and CDR2 as FQNEAQ. Trimming shortened V by 5 bases and J by 3 bases, and 14 bases separated the two germline ends. CDR3: CASSPTGDYYEQYF. The CDR3 region has the DNA TGTGCCAGCAGCCCGACAGGGGACTACTACGAGCAGTACTTC.

In its sample, this clone was seen a few times. The chain links TRBV7-8 to TRBJ2-7; 10 bases align to TRBD1. Germline values: CDR1 SGHVS, CDR2 FQNEAQ. This CDR3 is 14 amino acids long. V lost 1 base and J lost 6; bases outside the gene matches: 3. CDR3 residues: CASSLGTGGREQYF. CDR3 nucleotide sequence: TGTGCCAGCAGCTTAGGGACAGGGGGTCGCGAGCAGTACTTC.

The J gene is TRBJ2-7, the V gene TRBV28; the D gene could be TRBD1 or TRBD2 (6 bases each). Germline V gene lookup returns CDR1 MDHEN and CDR2 SYDVKM. V was trimmed by 7 bases and J by 0 bases, leaving 13 bases between them. The CDR3 runs 14 residues. This CDR3 reads CASTGDFSSYEQYF. The CDR3 bases are TGTGCCAGCACAGGGGACTTCAGCTCCTACGAGCAGTACTTC.

This clone was counted between two and nine times. The chain has TRBV7-9 and TRBJ2-1; TRBD1 or TRBD2 may be the D gene (5 bases each). Deletions cut 5 bases from V and 9 bases from J, with 11 bases between. The CDR3 has 12 residues. The germline V gene has CDR1 SEHNR and CDR2 FQNEAQ (reference sequence). The CDR3 spells CASSPWDAEQFF. CDR3 DNA: TGTGCCAGCAGCCCTTGGGACGCTGAGCAGTTCTTC.